This TCR beta chain was sequenced in a study of molecular identifiers for immune sequencing clone quantification. Methods described previously were used for bulk TCR libraries, and listed TCR primers were applied. TCRdb passed the PCR reads through MiXCR, listing each CDR3 protein once. The sample includes over 600,000 distinct CDR3 sequences, nearly 20% of them seen just once. The CDR3 is 15 amino acids. Per the germline V gene, CDR1 is MNHEY and CDR2 is SVGAGI. The V end lost 5 bases, the J end lost 0 bases, and 11 bases lay between the germline ends. Study-level points and caveats: More than 97% of effector molecules, versus under 1% of naive-cell molecules, belonged to clones above 20 RNA copies. Investigators reportedly could detect spiked Jurkat TCR RNA from one cell among approximately 1 million naive cells.

There are many counts of this clonotype. Its antigen is unidentified. The sequencing input was naive CD8+ T cells from blood, with Jurkat cell RNA spiked in. Subset meaning: FACS-sorted CD8+CD4-CCR7+CD45RA+ naive T cells. This TCR derives from a human donor in good health. Some libraries in this study had Jurkat cell RNA spiked in. The chain couples TRBV6-5 to TRBJ1-5, with D possibly being TRBD1 (6 bases). CDR3 loop: CASSEGGYSNQPQHF. Here the CDR3 DNA reads TGTGCCAGCAGTGAGGGGGGGTATAGCAATCAGCCCCAGCATTTT.